The 2 T cell receptor beta chains reported below all come from one sample, sequenced in a study of control samples from healthy donors and cancer patients. Here immunoSEQ multiplex PCR was the method, and the copy in TCRdb shows in-frame clones only, minus some. The sample yields fewer than 110,000 clones, 80% to 90% seen once. Sample: PBMCs. All receptors derive from a man aged 60 to 75 with lung cancer.

The CDR3: CASSLVGAGGSYGYTF. The CDR3 DNA follows: TGTGCCAGCAGCTTGGTGGGAGCAGGGGGTTCCTATGGCTACACCTTC. The gene calls are TRBV5-5 and TRBJ1-2; 7 bases agree with TRBD1. CDR3 length: 16 residues. The germline V gene encodes CDR1 SGHKS and CDR2 YYEKEE (reference sequence). V lost 0 bases and J lost 4; bases outside the gene matches: 9.

This clone was seen only once. The V gene is TRBV27, the J gene TRBJ1-1; D remains ambiguous. CDR3 length: 15 residues. In germline, CDR1 is MNHEY, CDR2 SMNVEV (reference sequence). V was shortened by 0 bases and J by 1 base, with 9 bases between the two germline ends. In DNA, the CDR3 is TGTGCCAGCAGTTTATCGGCGGCTTGGAACACTGAAGCTTTCTTT. Its translation: CASSLSAAWNTEAFF.